This T cell receptor (beta chain) is from a study of T cell responses to AZD1222 COVID-19 vaccine. Regarding the study as a whole: Nearly half of spike-specific TCRs reportedly target unmutated variant regions. Distributed over spike, vaccine-associated CD4 TCRs predominated at 160-218 and 743-854.

From germline, CDR1 is SGDLS and CDR2 YYNGEE. V lost 0 bases and J lost 0, with 10 bases in between. The CDR3 extends over 16 amino acids. Note on this clone: Its cognate antigen is unknown.

Only in-frame clones appear in the TCRdb table, and some are missing; sequencing was by immunoSEQ multiplex PCR. Here the sample spans some 150,000 clones, 75% to 95% being singletons. The sequencing here drew on peripheral blood, taken on day 0 of AZD1222 vaccination. The V and J genes are TRBV9 and TRBJ1-3, with D maybe TRBD1 (6 bases). The origin of this receptor is an adult in good health. The CDR3 reads CASSVGGAGSGNTIYF. DNA of the CDR3: TGTGCCAGCAGCGTAGGGGGGGCAGGCTCTGGAAACACCATATATTTT.